A selection of T cell receptor beta chains follows, all from one sample in a study of blood T cells in healthy people across ages. MiXCR, run by TCRdb on the 5' RACE reads, gives a single entry per CDR3 protein. The table records about 290,000 distinct CDR3 sequences, roughly a quarter of them present only once. Material for sequencing was blood. These TCRs come from a woman between 65 and 79 years old in good health. CDR3s include the opening cysteine and the closing phenylalanine or tryptophan. The D gene is left open where the match is weak. Size is stated for part of the rows, as once, few or many counts, or as a class when the clone is expanded.

>TRBD2|TRBJ2-5|TRBV28|.
CATDTSGRRETQYF
TGTGCCACCGATACTAGCGGGAGGCGAGAGACCCAGTACTTC
>.|TRBJ1-4|TRBV11-2|.
CASSLDPRKLFF
TGTGCCAGCAGCTTAGATCCCAGAAAACTGTTTTTT
>TRBD1|TRBJ1-5|TRBV28|.
CASSLGGWTGANQPQHF
TGTGCCAGCAGCCTGGGCGGGTGGACAGGGGCCAATCAGCCCCAGCATTTT
>.|TRBJ2-7|TRBV5-1|few
CASSLAPGLDYEQYF
TGCGCCAGCAGCTTGGCTCCGGGGCTTGACTACGAGCAGTACTTC
>.|TRBJ2-5|TRBV5-1|few
CASSLTLETQYF
TGCGCCAGCAGCTTGACTTTGGAGACCCAGTACTTC
>.|TRBJ1-1|TRBV28|few
CASSSWGEDFTEAFF
TGTGCCAGCAGTTCCTGGGGGGAGGATTTCACTGAAGCTTTCTTT
>.|TRBJ1-4|TRBV18|.
CASSPPQTNEKLFF
TGTGCCAGCTCACCACCTCAGACTAATGAAAAACTGTTTTTT
>TRBD2|TRBJ2-1|TRBV3-1|.
CASSQAGGEQFF
TGTGCCAGCAGCCAAGCGGGAGGCGAGCAGTTCTTC
>.|TRBJ2-5|TRBV14|.
CASSQDPTLQYQETQYF
TGTGCCAGCAGCCAAGATCCCACACTACAATACCAAGAGACCCAGTACTTC
>.|TRBJ1-1|TRBV12-3/TRBV12-4|few
CASSLYRASEAFF
TGTGCCAGCAGCCTATACAGGGCCTCGGAAGCTTTCTTT
>.|TRBJ2-1|TRBV10-1|few
CASSAAYNEQFF
TGCGCCAGCAGTGCAGCTTACAATGAGCAGTTCTTC
>.|TRBJ2-3|TRBV20-1|.
CSAREAPGDTQYF
TGCAGTGCTAGAGAGGCTCCCGGAGATACGCAGTATTTT
>.|TRBJ2-5|TRBV24-1|.
CATSDLGLETQYF
TGTGCCACCAGTGATTTGGGCTTGGAGACCCAGTACTTC
>TRBD2|TRBJ2-7|TRBV6-2/TRBV6-3|.
CASWRTSGSPYEQYF
TGTGCCAGCTGGCGGACTAGCGGGAGCCCCTACGAGCAGTACTTC
>.|TRBJ1-6|TRBV27|many
CASTSRGEDGPNSPLHF
TGTGCCAGCACTTCCCGCGGAGAGGATGGACCCAATTCACCCCTCCACTTT
>.|TRBJ2-5|TRBV7-3|few
CASSPQRQETQYF
TGTGCCAGCAGCCCGCAACGACAAGAGACCCAGTACTTC
>.|TRBJ2-5|TRBV18|few
CASSPTSTPQETQYF
TGTGCCAGCTCACCTACGTCCACCCCACAAGAGACCCAGTACTTC
>.|TRBJ2-3|TRBV5-1|few
CASSNPTSTDTQYF
TGCGCCAGCAGCAATCCGACTAGCACAGATACGCAGTATTTT
>TRBD1|TRBJ1-2|TRBV29-1|.
CSVGDSYKTTGDNYGYTF
TGCAGCGTTGGGGACTCGTATAAGACGACAGGGGATAACTATGGCTACACCTTC
>.|TRBJ1-5|TRBV29-1|few
CSVKTDGGQPQHF
TGCAGCGTTAAGACTGACGGGGGTCAGCCCCAGCATTTT
>.|TRBJ1-6|TRBV14|.
CASSQDSGGYNSPLHF
TGTGCCAGCAGCCAAGATAGCGGAGGATATAATTCACCCCTCCACTTT
>.|TRBJ1-6|TRBV20-1|.
CSASGPPIGSPLHF
TGCAGTGCTTCCGGGCCCCCAATCGGGTCACCCCTCCACTTT
>.|TRBJ2-7|TRBV15|many
CATSRDPLNEQYF
TGTGCCACCAGCAGAGATCCCCTGAACGAGCAGTACTTC
>.|TRBJ2-5|TRBV6-5|.
CASSSRRRGQETQYF
TGTGCCAGCAGTTCGCGAAGACGGGGCCAAGAGACCCAGTACTTC
>TRBD1|TRBJ1-2|TRBV6-5|many
CASSYSGTGGPGYTF
TGTGCCAGCAGTTACTCGGGGACAGGGGGTCCTGGCTACACCTTC
>.|TRBJ2-6|TRBV5-1|many
CASSLGVSSGANVLTF
TGCGCCAGCAGCTTGGGCGTTTCCTCTGGGGCCAACGTCCTGACTTTC
>.|TRBJ2-5|TRBV7-3|.
CASSPYAGTQETQYF
TGTGCCAGCAGCCCATACGCAGGGACCCAAGAGACCCAGTACTTC
>TRBD2|TRBJ2-7|TRBV5-1|few
CASRYLSGPTYEQYF
TGCGCCAGCAGATACCTTAGCGGGCCTACCTACGAGCAGTACTTC
>.|TRBJ1-5|TRBV7-9|.
CASSLSAIQPQHF
TGTGCCAGCAGCTTAAGTGCCATCCAGCCCCAGCATTTT
>TRBD1|TRBJ2-5|TRBV28|few
CASSTPGGGSYEQHF
TGTGCCAGCAGTACACCAGGGGGTGGCTCCTACGAGCAGCACTTC
>.|TRBJ2-3|TRBV29-1|.
CSVLYTDTQYF
TGCAGCGTCTTATATACAGATACGCAGTATTTT
>TRBD2|TRBJ2-7|TRBV28|few
CASSTKRERLYEQYF
TGTGCCAGCAGTACCAAGCGGGAGCGGTTGTACGAGCAGTACTTC